The present T cell receptor beta chain was sequenced within a study of T cell repertoires in cytomegalovirus infection. Notes on the study in general: CMV-specific TCR beta clonotypes restricted by HLA-C were the ones dominating the ex vivo response. Using cumulative public TCR beta family frequency, the authors identified those who carried CMV together with the relevant HLA.

Each CDR3 protein gets one entry after TCRdb re-called the reads with MiXCR. The sample carries 100,000 to 150,000 distinct CDR3 sequences, roughly a quarter recorded once. Germline-derived CDR1 and CDR2 are SGHTA and FQGTGA. The germline V and J ends were trimmed by 0 bases and 5 bases, with 9 bases remaining between them. The CDR3 extends over 14 amino acids. Comments on this clonotype: As yet, its antigen is unknown.

The clonotype was recovered from a human donor in good health (CMV status not recorded). Some clones in this sample may be carry-over from other donors' samples. The rearrangement uses TRBV7-3 and TRBJ2-3; D perhaps matches TRBD1 (6 bases). The source material was PBMCs, sequenced either directly or after in vitro stimulation (not recorded which). CDR3 coding DNA: TGTGCCAGCAGCTTAACACGAGGGGGAGATACGCAGTATTTT. This codes for CASSLTRGGDTQYF.